Reported below is one T cell receptor (beta chain). The antigen remains unidentified. The germline CDR1 and CDR2 sequences are MNHNY and SVGAGI (reference sequence). This CDR3 comprises 14 residues. V was pared by 5 bases and J by 4 bases, with 14 bases between. Using immunoSEQ multiplex PCR, the repertoire was profiled, and TCRdb retains in-frame clones only, with some absent. In the table there are 60,000 or so clones, around 92% of which are singletons. The sample originates from a study of OX40 agonist ivuxolimab in advanced cancers. Study in general: Cohort: 65% to 90% men, mean age around 60, aged roughly 20 to 79.

Findings of the study overall: In CD8+ T cells, expanded clones were on average more numerous than in CD4+.

The sequence was obtained from an adult with an advanced solid tumor such as melanoma, head and neck, liver or kidney cancer. J is TRBJ1-1 and V is TRBV6-6; maybe TRBD1 (5 bases). The material was CD4+ or CD8+ T cells sorted from blood, obtained in a trial of the OX40 agonist ivuxolimab. The CDR3 here is CASSLSQGITEAFF. The CDR3 DNA sequence: TGTGCCAGCAGTCTCTCGCAGGGAATCACTGAAGCTTTCTTT.